Below are 5 T cell receptor beta chains sequenced from a single sample in a study of cytomegalovirus exposure and HLA in healthy donors. Data came from immunoSEQ multiplex PCR; TCRdb stores just in-frame clones and leaves some out. The repertoire consists of about 270,000 clones, with approximately 86% occurring once and the leading ten covering around 1%. The sequenced sample consisted of PBMCs. The receptors originated from a woman aged 18-30 years in good health and CMV-seronegative.

This clone came up a few times. This rearrangement joins TRBV19 to TRBJ1-5, with 7 bases fitting TRBD1. This CDR3 region has 17 residues. CDR1 LNHDA and CDR2 SQIVND come from the germline V gene (reference sequence). V dropped 3 bases and J dropped 0; count of bases not matched to a gene: 8. The CDR3 protein is CASSISTGTYSNQPQHF. DNA for the CDR3: TGTGCCAGTAGTATTTCGACAGGGACTTATAGCAATCAGCCCCAGCATTTT.

V and J are TRBV6-5 and TRBJ1-1; possibly TRBD1 for D (6 bases). Germline lookup yields CDR1 MNHEY and CDR2 SVGAGI. Deletions cut 6 bases from V and 10 bases from J, with 18 bases between. This CDR3 has 13 amino acids. Here the CDR3 DNA reads TGTGCCAGCAGCAGTTCGGGACACCTAAGAGCTTTCTTT. It translates to CASSSSGHLRAFF.

V gene TRBV25-1 combines with J gene TRBJ2-7; 9 bases align to TRBD2. The CDR3 covers 16 residues. The junction had 7 bases not matched to a gene; V was cut back by 4 bases and J by 0 bases. Germline assignment: CDR1 MGHDK and CDR2 SYGVNS. The CDR3 region has the DNA TGTGCCAGCAGTGTGTTAGCGGGAGTTAGCTCCTACGAGCAGTACTTC. This codes for CASSVLAGVSSYEQYF.

There are a few counts of this clone. The chain is built from TRBV30 and TRBJ1-2; 11 bases match TRBD1. Trimming removed 0 bases from V and 10 bases from J; junction bases left unmatched: 4. From germline, CDR1 is GTSNPN and CDR2 SVGIG (reference sequence). The CDR3 extends over 13 amino acids. The CDR3 DNA reads TGTGCCTGGAGTGTACGGGGACAGGGGGTCTACACCTTC. Translating it yields CAWSVRGQGVYTF. The full variable domain, rest sourced from reference TRBV30 and TRBJ1-2, is SQTIHQWPATLVQPVGSPLSLECTVEGTSNPNLYWYRQAAGRGLQLLFYSVGIGQISSEVPQNLSASRPQDRQFILSSKKLLLSDSGFYLCAWSVRGQGVYTFGSGTRLTVV.

The rearrangement links TRBV10-1 to TRBJ1-1; weak D call: TRBD1 (5 bases). The CDR3 is 13 residues long. The germline gives CDR1 WNHNN, CDR2 SYGVQD (reference sequence). Trimming removed 2 bases at V and 1 base at J, with 5 bases between. CDR3 DNA sequence: TGCGCCAGCAGTGAGAGGGGGAACACTGAAGCTTTCTTT. It codes for CASSERGNTEAFF.